What follows are 28 T cell receptor beta chains derived from one specimen sequenced in a study of T cell repertoires in cytomegalovirus infection. One entry per CDR3 protein, called by TCRdb with MiXCR from the reads. Of about 530,000 distinct CDR3 sequences in the sample, around 27% are singletons; the top ten hold roughly 13%. Sequencing used PBMCs. The source is a human donor in good health (CMV status not recorded). Some clones in this sample may be carry-over from other donors' samples.

This clonotype was detected ten times or more. The chain links TRBV7-8 to TRBJ1-2; no definite D call. V shed 4 bases and J shed 7 bases, with 10 bases lying between them. Germline CDR1 and CDR2: SGHVS and FQNEAQ. This CDR3 is built from 12 residues. CDR3 nucleotide sequence: TGTGCCAGCAGCTGGGATTTGGGTGGCTACACCTTC. Protein: CASSWDLGGYTF. The complete variable domain, with remaining parts taken from reference TRBV7-8 and TRBJ1-2, reads GAGVSQSPRYKVAKRGQDVALRCDPISGHVSLFWYQQALGQGPEFLTYFQNEAQLDKSGLPSDRFFAERPEGSVSTLKIQRTQQEDSAVYLCASSWDLGGYTFGSGTRLTVV.

This clonotype appeared a few times. The chain has TRBV7-9 and TRBJ1-1, with TRBD1 matching over 8 bases. In germline, CDR1 is SEHNR, CDR2 FQNEAQ (reference sequence). CDR3 size: 14 residues. V gave up 6 bases and J gave up 4 bases; unmatched junction bases: 7. This CDR3 reads CASRKQGASTEAFF. CDR3 DNA sequence: TGTGCCAGCAGAAAGCAGGGGGCAAGCACTGAAGCTTTCTTT.

The chain employs TRBV6-2 or TRBV6-3 and TRBJ2-1; the D gene could be TRBD1 or TRBD2 (5 bases each). Trimming stripped 6 bases from V and 6 bases from J, with 12 bases between. The CDR3 runs to 13 residues. Germline values: CDR1 MNHEY, CDR2 SVGEGT. This CDR3 is CASRLTEGNEQFF. CDR3 DNA sequence: TGTGCCAGCAGACTGACAGAGGGCAATGAGCAGTTCTTC.

The V call is TRBV7-2, the J call TRBJ2-4; D is ambiguous. Germline CDR1 and CDR2: SGHTA and FQGNSA. Trimming stripped 6 bases from V and 0 bases from J, with 12 bases between. The CDR3 contains 15 residues. The CDR3: CASRPLNVAKNIQYF. The CDR3 bases are TGTGCCAGCAGGCCGTTGAACGTAGCCAAAAACATTCAGTACTTC.

V is TRBV6-6 and J is TRBJ2-7; D possibly matches TRBD1 or TRBD2 (6 bases each). Trimming cost V 5 bases and J 4 bases, with 15 bases left between them. The CDR3 runs 14 residues. CDR1 and CDR2 (germline): MNHNY, SVGAGI (reference sequence). CDR3 DNA: TGTGCCAGCAGTATTCCGGGGGCGTCTTACGAGCAGTACTTC. Translating it yields CASSIPGASYEQYF.

The sample holds many counts of this clonotype. The chain is built from TRBV7-2 and TRBJ2-3, with 8 bases lining up with TRBD1. The CDR3 loop spans 14 amino acids. Germline CDR1 reads SGHTA; CDR2 reads FQGNSA. Unmatched junction bases numbered 5, after V lost 5 bases and J lost 4 bases. The CDR3 loop is CASSGQGSADTQYF. CDR3 in DNA: TGTGCCAGCAGCGGACAGGGATCTGCAGATACGCAGTATTTT.

This sequence joins TRBV28 and TRBJ2-4, with D possibly TRBD1 on 6 matching bases. Between the trimmed V and J ends, which lost 5 bases and 1 base, there was a span of 15 bases. The CDR3 covers 16 residues. Per the germline V gene, CDR1 is MDHEN and CDR2 is SYDVKM. CDR3 in amino acids: CASSPTGRGAKNIQYF. The CDR3 bases are TGTGCCAGCAGTCCAACAGGGCGTGGGGCCAAAAACATTCAGTACTTC. The whole variable domain, remainder taken from reference TRBV28 and TRBJ2-4, is DVKVTQSSRYLVKRTGEKVFLECVQDMDHENMFWYRQDPGLGLRLIYFSYDVKMKEKGDIPEGYSVSREKKERFSLILESASTNQTSMYLCASSPTGRGAKNIQYFGAGTRLSVL.

Notes on this clonotype: A much larger clone lies one base from this, so it may be a read error. The genes are TRBV7-8 and TRBJ1-1; D perhaps matches TRBD1 (5 bases). Germline V gives CDR1 SGHVS, CDR2 FQNEAQ. This CDR3 spans 14 amino acids. This chain's CDR3 is CASSLAGVGTEACF. Written as DNA, the CDR3 is TGTGCCAGCAGCTTAGCGGGCGTAGGGACTGAAGCTTGCTTT.

A few counts support this clonotype. The chain couples TRBV2 to TRBJ2-7; TRBD2 might be the D (5 bases). The germline CDR1 and CDR2 sequences are SNHLY and FYNNEI. This CDR3 has 14 amino acids. Trimming took 9 bases from V and 3 from J, leaving 18 bases between them. The CDR3: CASGASSDIYEQYV. In nucleotides, the CDR3 is TGTGCCAGTGGCGCAAGTAGCGATATCTACGAGCAGTACGTC.

This clonotype was picked up a small number of times. This chain connects TRBV4-1 to TRBJ2-2, with no clear D. V was cut by 5 bases and J by 1 base, with 8 bases left in between. The germline V gene has CDR1 MGHRA and CDR2 YSYEKL. The CDR3 loop spans 14 amino acids. This CDR3 is CASSYQGNTGELFF. In nucleotides, the CDR3 is TGCGCCAGCAGCTATCAAGGGAACACCGGGGAGCTGTTTTTT.

The table lists this clonotype with many counts. The genes are TRBV6-2 or TRBV6-3 and TRBJ2-4, with D possibly being TRBD1 or TRBD2 (5 bases each). The V end lost 2 bases, the J end lost 9 bases, and 11 bases lay between the germline ends. The germline CDR1 and CDR2 sequences are MNHEY and SVGEGT. The CDR3 totals 13 residues. The CDR3 bases are TGTGCCAGCAGTTACGGTTGGGGGAGCATTCAGTACTTC. This sequence encodes CASSYGWGSIQYF.

This clonotype has a count of ten or more. This chain joins TRBV7-6 and TRBJ1-2; 8 bases align to TRBD1. After removal of 4 bases from V and 0 bases from J, the junction contained 4 bases not matched to a gene. The CDR3 has 15 residues. The germline V gene encodes CDR1 SGHVS and CDR2 FNYEAQ. CDR3 region: CASSSTGGANYGYTF. In DNA form, the CDR3 reads TGTGCCAGCAGCTCTACAGGGGGAGCTAACTATGGCTACACCTTC.

The CDR3 here is CAWSATGTTNEKLFF. The DNA of the CDR3 is TGTGCCTGGAGTGCGACCGGGACAACTAATGAAAAACTGTTTTTT. The V call is TRBV30, the J call TRBJ1-4, with unresolved D. Between the trimmed V and J ends, which lost 1 base and 0 bases, there was a span of 9 bases. The CDR3 is 15 amino acids. Germline V gene data show CDR1 as GTSNPN and CDR2 as SVGIG (reference sequence).

This clonotype was seen a few times. This chain connects TRBV7-2 to TRBJ2-7; D may correspond to TRBD1 or TRBD2 (5 bases each). Looked up from germline, CDR1 is SGHTA and CDR2 is FQGNSA. The CDR3 runs 16 residues. V was clipped by 4 bases and J by 1 base, with 17 bases between them. CDR3 protein: CASSSQLGTLSYEQYF. The CDR3 coding sequence is TGTGCCAGCAGCTCCCAGCTCGGGACGCTATCCTACGAGCAGTACTTC.

This clonotype was seen a few times. The chain uses TRBV28 and TRBJ1-5; TRBD1 agrees at 7 bases. This CDR3 spans 15 amino acids. Trimming at V came to 7 bases and at J to 0 bases, leaving 6 bases not matched to a gene. Germline V gene lookup returns CDR1 MDHEN and CDR2 SYDVKM. CDR3 amino acids: CASNDRVGSNQPQHF. CDR3 in DNA: TGTGCCAGCAATGACAGGGTTGGTAGCAATCAGCCCCAGCATTTT.

V and J are TRBV6-2 or TRBV6-3 and TRBJ2-7; D not certain. V was cut by 7 bases and J by 3 bases, with 7 bases left in between. Germline-derived CDR1 and CDR2 are MNHEY and SVGEGT. The CDR3 contains 11 residues. The CDR3 spells CASTGVYEQYF. The CDR3 region has the DNA TGTGCCAGCACCGGTGTCTACGAGCAGTACTTC.

This clonotype was found a few times. This chain uses TRBV12-3 or TRBV12-4 with TRBJ1-6, with 7 bases lining up with TRBD1. The V and J ends lost 7 bases and 9 bases, in that order; junction bases with no gene match: 9. The CDR3 totals 14 residues. The CDR3 DNA reads as TGTGCCAGCAAAATTGAGGGGGCTCGTTCACCCCTCCACTTT. It translates to CASKIEGARSPLHF.

This rearrangement joins TRBV7-2 to TRBJ2-7; 7 nucleotides match TRBD1. J was trimmed by 6 bases and V by 5 bases; bases with no gene match: 10. Per germline, CDR1 SGHTA and CDR2 FQGNSA. The CDR3 length is 14 residues. The CDR3 coding sequence is TGTGCCAGCAGCGCGCCGGGACAGCCGGCCGAGCAGTACGTC. Translated, it gives CASSAPGQPAEQYV.

The sample holds many counts of this clonotype. V usage is TRBV7-2 and J usage is TRBJ2-5, with D perhaps matching TRBD2 (6 bases). Between the trimmed V and J ends, which lost 3 bases and 5 bases, there was a span of 13 bases. The germline CDR1 and CDR2 sequences are SGHTA and FQGNSA. The CDR3 is made up of 14 amino acids. CDR3 coding DNA: TGTGCCAGCAGCTTGGGACTGCCGACGGAGACCCAGTACTTC. This sequence encodes CASSLGLPTETQYF.

J is TRBJ2-4 and V is TRBV4-1, with D perhaps TRBD2 (5 bases). Trimming left V 0 bases short and J 9 bases short, with 12 bases between. Germline loops: CDR1 MGHRA, CDR2 YSYEKL. The CDR3 loop spans 14 amino acids. The CDR3, as DNA: TGCGCCAGCAGCCAAGACCGGGGTCGGGGCATTCAGTACTTC. This encodes CASSQDRGRGIQYF.

The V and J genes are TRBV7-2 and TRBJ1-1; TRBD1 aligns across 7 bases. With 5 bases clipped from V and 2 bases from J, the junction kept 5 bases outside the gene matches. CDR1 is SGHTA and CDR2 is FQGNSA in the germline V gene. This CDR3 region has 14 residues. The CDR3 DNA reads TGTGCCAGCAGCACCGGGACAGTCAACACTGAAGCTTTCTTT. This codes for CASSTGTVNTEAFF.

V is TRBV29-1 and J is TRBJ2-3, with a weak D call TRBD2 (5 bases). Germline-derived CDR1 and CDR2 are SQVTM and ANQGSEA. CDR3 size: 14 residues. V lost 8 bases to trimming and J lost 0 bases, with 15 bases between them. CDR3 residues: CSTRVAGSTDTQYF. In DNA, the CDR3 is TGCAGCACCCGAGTGGCGGGTAGCACAGATACGCAGTATTTT.

This clonotype was counted ten times or more. This chain links TRBV11-2 with TRBJ2-5, with 14 positions matching TRBD2. The CDR3 is 19 amino acids. Germline V gene sequence: CDR1 SGHAT, CDR2 FQNNGV. Unmatched junction bases numbered 9, after V lost 0 bases and J lost 3 bases. The CDR3 loop is CASSLEGGLAGVVEETQYF. The CDR3 bases are TGTGCCAGCAGCTTAGAAGGGGGACTAGCGGGAGTTGTTGAAGAGACCCAGTACTTC.

Only a few counts were recorded for this clonotype. The chain links TRBV7-8 to TRBJ2-1, with 13 nucleotides matching TRBD2. This CDR3 spans 16 amino acids. The germline V gene has CDR1 SGHVS and CDR2 FQNEAQ. V dropped 4 bases and J dropped 4; count of bases not matched to a gene: 4. The CDR3 DNA is TGTGCCAGCAGCTCGACTAGCGGGAGGAGGTACAATGAGCAGTTCTTC. It codes for CASSSTSGRRYNEQFF.

The V call is TRBV25-1, the J call TRBJ2-2; D unresolved. The V gene's germline CDR1 is MGHDK and CDR2 SYGVNS. V lost 6 bases and J lost 6, with 14 bases in between. CDR3 length: 14 amino acids. CDR3 sequence reads: CASSTAQGPGELFF. The CDR3 nucleotides read TGTGCCAGCAGCACTGCCCAAGGTCCCGGGGAGCTGTTTTTT.

This clonotype was counted many times. The genes are TRBV7-8 and TRBJ2-2; D not resolved. The ends were cut back, 1 base at V and 2 bases at J, with 11 bases in the middle. CDR1 SGHVS and CDR2 FQNEAQ come from the germline V gene. The CDR3 covers 16 residues. The CDR3 nucleotides read TGTGCCAGCAGCTTAGGGTCGGCTACTAACACCGGGGAGCTGTTTTTT. Translation gives CASSLGSATNTGELFF.

The CDR3 sequence is CASSLDGRTARAFF. The CDR3 DNA is TGTGCCAGCAGCTTAGACGGACGAACAGCAAGGGCTTTCTTT. This chain links TRBV11-3 with TRBJ1-1, with no clear D. With 0 bases removed from V and 11 bases from J, the gap between germline ends came to 16 bases. CDR1 is SGHNT and CDR2 is YENEEA in the germline V gene. The CDR3 covers 14 residues.

The gene calls are TRBV7-2 and TRBJ1-3; D is undetermined. The CDR3 is made up of 17 amino acids. The V end was cut by 5 bases, the J end by 0 bases, with 17 bases between. CDR1 and CDR2 (germline): SGHTA, FQGNSA. In DNA, the CDR3 is TGTGCCAGCAGCCCGCATACTCGATCTGTCTCTGGAAACACCATATATTTT. This translates into CASSPHTRSVSGNTIYF.